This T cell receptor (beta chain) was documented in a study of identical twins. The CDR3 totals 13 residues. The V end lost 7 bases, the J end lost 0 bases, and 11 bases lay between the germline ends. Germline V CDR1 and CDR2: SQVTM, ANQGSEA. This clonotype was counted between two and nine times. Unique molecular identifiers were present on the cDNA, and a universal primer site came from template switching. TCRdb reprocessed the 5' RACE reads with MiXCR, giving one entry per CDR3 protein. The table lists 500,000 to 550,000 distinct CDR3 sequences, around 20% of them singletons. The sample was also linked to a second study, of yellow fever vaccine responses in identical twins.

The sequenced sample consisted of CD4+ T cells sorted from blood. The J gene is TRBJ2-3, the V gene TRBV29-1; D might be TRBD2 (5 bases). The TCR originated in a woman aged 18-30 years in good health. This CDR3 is CSALRTSTDTQYF. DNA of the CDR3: TGCAGCGCCCTCAGGACTAGCACAGATACGCAGTATTTT.